Listed below are T cell receptor beta chains from one sample, sequenced in a study of vaccination and CD4 T cells after COVID-19. These receptors' antigens are unknown. TCRdb re-derived calls from the PCR reads in MiXCR, one entry per CDR3 protein. The top ten hold 15% of the sample, which has around 10,000 distinct CDR3 sequences, 55% to 70% seen once. The sequenced sample was cultured CD4+ T cells from blood, obtained after SARS-CoV-2 vaccination. Every receptor here comes from a human donor with COVID-19. Both conserved end residues are part of each CDR3. D genes are given only for firm matches. Not all rows give a size; the values are once, few, many and, for expanded clones, a class.

cdr3_length	v_call	d_call	j_call	clone_size	cdr3_nt	cdr3_aa
14	TRBV24-1	NA	TRBJ2-5	NA	TGTGCCACCAGTGATTTAGGGAGTCAAGAGACCCAGTACTTC	CATSDLGSQETQYF
13	TRBV7-2	NA	TRBJ2-3	few	TGTGCCAGCGACGCCCCCGGAAGAGATACGCAGTATTTT	CASDAPGRDTQYF
15	TRBV20-1	NA	TRBJ1-3	NA	TGCAGTGCTAGAGATACGCAGGGCTCTGGAAACACCATATATTTT	CSARDTQGSGNTIYF
13	TRBV7-6	NA	TRBJ2-5	NA	TGTGCCAGCACCCTGGCGGGGAGGGAGACCCAGTACTTC	CASTLAGRETQYF
16	TRBV11-3	NA	TRBJ2-7	NA	TGTGCCAGCAGCTTGAGCTCTAGGACAGAAACCTACGAGCAGTACTTC	CASSLSSRTETYEQYF
14	TRBV19	TRBD1	TRBJ2-3	few	TGTGCCACCACAACAGGGGAAGGCACAGATACGCAGTATTTT	CATTTGEGTDTQYF
15	TRBV11-3	TRBD1	TRBJ1-1	NA	TGTGCCAGCAGCCCCGGGGACAGGTCGAACACTGAAGCTTTCTTT	CASSPGDRSNTEAFF
14	TRBV20-1	NA	TRBJ1-2	medium-sized	TGCAGTGCTAGAGGTTGGGGGGCTTCGGATGGCTACACCTTC	CSARGWGASDGYTF
13	TRBV20-1	NA	TRBJ1-1	NA	TGCAGTGCTCCGCATCGGACAGCGATTGAAGCTTTCTTT	CSAPHRTAIEAFF
13	TRBV7-3	NA	TRBJ1-5	NA	TGTGCCAGCAGCTTACAGGGCGGTCAGCCCCAGCATTTT	CASSLQGGQPQHF
12	TRBV15	NA	TRBJ1-1	NA	TGTGCCACCAGCCCATGGGGGGCTGAAGCTTTCTTT	CATSPWGAEAFF
15	TRBV12-3/TRBV12-4	NA	TRBJ2-7	NA	TGTGCCAGCAGTTTGGGGAAGGGGTGGGACTACGAGCAGTACTTC	CASSLGKGWDYEQYF
12	TRBV7-9	NA	TRBJ2-5	NA	TGTGCCAGCAGCCGGGAGAAAGAGACCCAGTACTTC	CASSREKETQYF
15	TRBV6-1	TRBD1	TRBJ1-2	NA	TGTGCCAGCAGCGCTTACGGACAGGCCAAGCGTGGCTACACCTTC	CASSAYGQAKRGYTF
15	TRBV7-2	NA	TRBJ1-5	few	TGTGCCAGCAGCTTAGAGGGGAGAAGCAATCAGCCCCAGCATTTT	CASSLEGRSNQPQHF
16	TRBV7-9	TRBD1	TRBJ1-5	NA	TGTGCCAGCAGCCTATCGACAGGGGTGGGCAATCAGCCCCAGCATTTT	CASSLSTGVGNQPQHF
12	TRBV19	NA	TRBJ1-2	few	TGTGCCAGTAGTATATCCCTCTATGGCTACACCTTC	CASSISLYGYTF
14	TRBV30	TRBD2	TRBJ2-5	NA	TGTGCCTGGAGCGGGGGGGCGTTACGCGAGACCCAGTACTTC	CAWSGGALRETQYF
13	TRBV9	NA	TRBJ1-5	NA	TGTGCCAGCAGCGAAGGACTCTGGCAGCCCCAGCATTTT	CASSEGLWQPQHF
13	TRBV7-9	NA	TRBJ1-3	NA	TGTGCCAGCAGCTTAGAGGGGGGAAACACCATATATTTT	CASSLEGGNTIYF
19	TRBV11-3	TRBD2	TRBJ2-3	few	TGTGCCAGCAGCTTAGATGGAGCTAGCGGGGTATCGGTGGCAGATACGCAGTATTTT	CASSLDGASGVSVADTQYF
15	TRBV6-1	NA	TRBJ1-6	NA	TGTGCCAGCAGTCGGACAGCCGCTGATAGTTCACCCCTCCACTTT	CASSRTAADSSPLHF
14	TRBV7-9	NA	TRBJ2-2	NA	TGTGCCAGCAGCGGGCAATCGAACACCGGGGAGCTGTTTTTT	CASSGQSNTGELFF
15	TRBV11-3	NA	TRBJ2-2	NA	TGTGCCAGCAGCTCCCGCGACAAGAACACCGGGGAGCTGTTTTTT	CASSSRDKNTGELFF
15	TRBV20-1	NA	TRBJ1-5	NA	TGCAGTGCTAGAGATCCGGGAGGGGTCAATCAGCCCCAGCATTTT	CSARDPGGVNQPQHF
11	TRBV9	NA	TRBJ1-2	NA	TGTGCCAGCAGCGCCCCACATGGCTACACCTTC	CASSAPHGYTF
13	TRBV28	NA	TRBJ1-1	NA	TGTGCCAGCATTACCCAGGGGACCACTGAAGCTTTCTTT	CASITQGTTEAFF
15	TRBV6-2/TRBV6-3	NA	TRBJ2-2	NA	TGTGCCAGCAGTTACGACGGGGGGCCTACCGGGGAGCTGTTTTTT	CASSYDGGPTGELFF
16	TRBV9	TRBD1	TRBJ2-3	NA	TGTGCCAGCAGCGCGAAGACAGGGGGCATCGGGGATACGCAGTATTTT	CASSAKTGGIGDTQYF
14	TRBV27	NA	TRBJ1-5	few	TGTGCCAGCAGTTTGTGGGGAGACAATCAGCCCCAGCATTTT	CASSLWGDNQPQHF
18	TRBV6-2/TRBV6-3	NA	TRBJ1-5	few	TGTGCCAGCAGTTACCCCTTCCGAGGTGCCGGGGGCAATCAGCCCCAGCATTTT	CASSYPFRGAGGNQPQHF
16	TRBV27	TRBD2	TRBJ2-3	NA	TGTGCCAGCAGTTTCGACCTCACTAGCGGCACAGATACGCAGTATTTT	CASSFDLTSGTDTQYF
16	TRBV27	NA	TRBJ2-7	large	TGTGCCAGATCACTAAACGGTTCGGACGAGGGCTACGAGCAGTACTTC	CARSLNGSDEGYEQYF
15	TRBV6-5	NA	TRBJ1-2	NA	TGTGCCAGCAGTTACGGCACGGTAGCTAACTATGGCTACACCTTC	CASSYGTVANYGYTF
15	TRBV6-1	NA	TRBJ2-7	NA	TGTGCCAGCAGTCTCCAACAGGTGGGAGCCTACGAGCAGTACTTC	CASSLQQVGAYEQYF
10	TRBV6-1	NA	TRBJ1-1	few	TGTGCCAGCAGAGACAGTGAAGCTTTCTTT	CASRDSEAFF
16	TRBV30	TRBD1	TRBJ1-2	NA	TGTGCCTGGAGTGTAGGCGGCAGGGGGACTAACTATGGCTACACCTTC	CAWSVGGRGTNYGYTF
16	TRBV20-1	TRBD1	TRBJ1-1	NA	TGCAGTGCTAGAGATGGGGACAGGGCCGGAGGGACTGAAGCTTTCTTT	CSARDGDRAGGTEAFF
16	TRBV28	NA	TRBJ2-7	NA	TGTGCCAGCAGTTTATGGGGGGCGAGCGGGTCCTACGAGCAGTACTTC	CASSLWGASGSYEQYF
13	TRBV2	NA	TRBJ2-3	NA	TGTGCCAGCAGTCCCTTTATCCCAGATACGCAGTATTTT	CASSPFIPDTQYF
17	TRBV7-8	TRBD1	TRBJ1-5	few	TGTGCCAGCAGCTTAAGTCCGGACAGGGTTAACGGTCAGCCCCAGCATTTT	CASSLSPDRVNGQPQHF
15	TRBV7-2	NA	TRBJ2-2	NA	TGTGCCAGCAGCTTAATGCTAGGACAGCCGCGGGAGCTGTTTTTT	CASSLMLGQPRELFF
14	TRBV10-3	TRBD2	TRBJ2-5	NA	TGTGCCATCAGTGAAGCGGGGGCCCAAGAGAGTCAGTACTTC	CAISEAGAQESQYF
16	TRBV6-1	NA	TRBJ2-2	NA	TGTGCCAGCACCATTCTTCGTGGAACGAACACCGGGGAGCTGTTTTTT	CASTILRGTNTGELFF
14	TRBV4-3	NA	TRBJ1-5	NA	TGCGCCAGCAGCCCGGGACACGGGTTAAGCCCCCAGCATTTT	CASSPGHGLSPQHF
16	TRBV7-9	NA	TRBJ2-3	NA	TGTGCCAGCAGTCCCGGCGAGGCAGGAAACACAGATACGCAGTATTTT	CASSPGEAGNTDTQYF
15	TRBV6-5	TRBD1	TRBJ1-3	NA	TGTGCCAGCAGTTACGGACAGGTCTCTGGAAACACCATATATTTT	CASSYGQVSGNTIYF
15	TRBV5-4	NA	TRBJ2-7	NA	TGTGCCAGCAGCACCGGTTCTACAGGGATTTACGAGCAGTACTTC	CASSTGSTGIYEQYF
15	TRBV28	NA	TRBJ1-5	once	TGTGCCAGCCGAGGAACACCTCTTAGCAATCAGCCCCAGCATTTT	CASRGTPLSNQPQHF
13	TRBV7-9	TRBD1	TRBJ1-5	few	TGTGCCAGCAGCTCAGGGGGTGGCCAGCCCCAGCATTTT	CASSSGGGQPQHF
13	TRBV15	NA	TRBJ2-3	NA	TGTGCCACCAGCAGAGATCAGACAGATACGCAGTATTTT	CATSRDQTDTQYF
15	TRBV15	NA	TRBJ1-3	NA	TGTGCCACCAGCAGAGAAGGATCCTCGGGAAACACCATATATTTT	CATSREGSSGNTIYF
14	TRBV6-2/TRBV6-3	TRBD1	TRBJ2-3	NA	TGTGCCAGCAGGACAGGGGGCCGAACAGATACGCAGTATTTT	CASRTGGRTDTQYF
14	TRBV7-2	NA	TRBJ2-3	NA	TGTGCCAGCAGAAAACGGATCAGCACAGATACGCAGTATTTT	CASRKRISTDTQYF
17	TRBV19	NA	TRBJ1-5	once	TGTGCCAGTAGGGGCTTAGGCCTCCGATTTGGCAATCAGCCCCAGCATTTT	CASRGLGLRFGNQPQHF